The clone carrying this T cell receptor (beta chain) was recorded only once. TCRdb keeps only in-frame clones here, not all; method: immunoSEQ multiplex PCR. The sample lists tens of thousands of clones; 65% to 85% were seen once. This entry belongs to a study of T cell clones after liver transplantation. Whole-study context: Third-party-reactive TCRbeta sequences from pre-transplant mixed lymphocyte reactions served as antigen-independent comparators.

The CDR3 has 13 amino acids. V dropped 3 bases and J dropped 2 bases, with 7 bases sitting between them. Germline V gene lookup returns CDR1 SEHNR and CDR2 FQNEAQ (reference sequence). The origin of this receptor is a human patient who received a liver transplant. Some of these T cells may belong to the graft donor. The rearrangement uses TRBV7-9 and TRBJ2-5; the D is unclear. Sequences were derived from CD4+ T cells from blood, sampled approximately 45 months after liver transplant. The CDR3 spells CASSFVLQETQYF. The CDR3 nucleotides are TGTGCCAGCAGCTTTGTCTTACAAGAGACCCAGTACTTC. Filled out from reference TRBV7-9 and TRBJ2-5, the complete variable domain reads DTGVSQNPRHKITKRGQNVTFRCDPISEHNRLYWYRQTLGQGPEFLTYFQNEAQLEKSRLLSDRFSAERPKGSFSTLEIQRTEQGDSAMYLCASSFVLQETQYFGPGTRLLVL.